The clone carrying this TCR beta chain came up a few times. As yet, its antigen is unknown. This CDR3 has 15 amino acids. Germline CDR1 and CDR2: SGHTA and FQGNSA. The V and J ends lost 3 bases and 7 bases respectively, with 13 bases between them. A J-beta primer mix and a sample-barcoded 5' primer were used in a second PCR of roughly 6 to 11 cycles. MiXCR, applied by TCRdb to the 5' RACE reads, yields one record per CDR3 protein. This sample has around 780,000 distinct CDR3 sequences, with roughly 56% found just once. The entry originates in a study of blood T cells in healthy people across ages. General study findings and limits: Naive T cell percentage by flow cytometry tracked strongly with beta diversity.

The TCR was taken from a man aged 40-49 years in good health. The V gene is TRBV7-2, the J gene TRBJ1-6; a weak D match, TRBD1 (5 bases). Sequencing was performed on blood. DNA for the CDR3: TGTGCCAGCAGCTTGGGACCTGCCGGAAATTCACCCCTCCACTTT. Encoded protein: CASSLGPAGNSPLHF.